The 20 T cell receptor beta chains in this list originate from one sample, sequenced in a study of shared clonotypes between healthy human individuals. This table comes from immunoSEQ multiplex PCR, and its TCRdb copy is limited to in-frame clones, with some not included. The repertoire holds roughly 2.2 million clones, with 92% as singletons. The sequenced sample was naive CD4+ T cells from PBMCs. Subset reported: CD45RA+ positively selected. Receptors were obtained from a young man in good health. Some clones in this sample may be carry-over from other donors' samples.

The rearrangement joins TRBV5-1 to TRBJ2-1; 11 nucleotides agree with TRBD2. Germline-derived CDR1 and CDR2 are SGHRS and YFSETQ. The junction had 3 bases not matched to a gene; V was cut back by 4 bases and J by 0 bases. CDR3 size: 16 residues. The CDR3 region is CASSTTSGSSYNEQFF. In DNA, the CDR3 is TGCGCCAGCAGCACCACTAGCGGGAGCTCCTACAATGAGCAGTTCTTC.

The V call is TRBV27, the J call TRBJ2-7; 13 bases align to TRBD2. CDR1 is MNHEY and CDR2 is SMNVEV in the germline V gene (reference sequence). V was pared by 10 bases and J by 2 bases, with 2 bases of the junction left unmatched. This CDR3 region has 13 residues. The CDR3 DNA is TGTGCCACCGGACTAGCGGGAGCCTACGAGCAGTACTTC. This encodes CATGLAGAYEQYF.

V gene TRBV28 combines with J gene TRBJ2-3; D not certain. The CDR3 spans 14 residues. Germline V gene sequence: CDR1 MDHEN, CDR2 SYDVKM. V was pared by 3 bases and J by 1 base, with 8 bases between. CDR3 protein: CASSFEPRTDTQYF. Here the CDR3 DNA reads TGTGCCAGCAGTTTTGAGCCTCGCACAGATACGCAGTATTTT. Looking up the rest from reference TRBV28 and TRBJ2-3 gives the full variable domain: DVKVTQSSRYLVKRTGEKVFLECVQDMDHENMFWYRQDPGLGLRLIYFSYDVKMKEKGDIPEGYSVSREKKERFSLILESASTNQTSMYLCASSFEPRTDTQYFGPGTRLTVL.

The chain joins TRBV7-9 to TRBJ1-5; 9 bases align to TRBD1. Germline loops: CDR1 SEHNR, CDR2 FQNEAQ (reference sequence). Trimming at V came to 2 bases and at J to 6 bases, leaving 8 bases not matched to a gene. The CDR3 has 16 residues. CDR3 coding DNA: TGTGCCAGCAGCTTAAAGACAGGGGGGGACCTTCAGCCCCAGCATTTT. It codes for CASSLKTGGDLQPQHF.

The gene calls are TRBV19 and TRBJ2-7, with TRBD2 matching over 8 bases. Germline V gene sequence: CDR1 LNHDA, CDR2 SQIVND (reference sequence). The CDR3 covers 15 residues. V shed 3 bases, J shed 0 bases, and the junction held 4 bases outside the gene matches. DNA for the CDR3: TGTGCCAGTAGTATGGTTAGCGGGACCTCCTACGAGCAGTACTTC. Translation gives CASSMVSGTSYEQYF. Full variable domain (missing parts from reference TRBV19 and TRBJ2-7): DGGITQSPKYLFRKEGQNVTLSCEQNLNHDAMYWYRQDPGQGLRLIYYSQIVNDFQKGDIAEGYSVSREKKESFPLTVTSAQKNPTAFYLCASSMVSGTSYEQYFGPGTRLTVT.

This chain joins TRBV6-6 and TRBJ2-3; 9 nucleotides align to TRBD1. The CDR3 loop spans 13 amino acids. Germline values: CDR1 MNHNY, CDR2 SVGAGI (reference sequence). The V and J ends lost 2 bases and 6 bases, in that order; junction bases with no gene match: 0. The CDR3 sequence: CASSYGTGDTQYF. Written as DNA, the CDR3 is TGTGCCAGCAGTTACGGGACAGGGGATACGCAGTATTTT.

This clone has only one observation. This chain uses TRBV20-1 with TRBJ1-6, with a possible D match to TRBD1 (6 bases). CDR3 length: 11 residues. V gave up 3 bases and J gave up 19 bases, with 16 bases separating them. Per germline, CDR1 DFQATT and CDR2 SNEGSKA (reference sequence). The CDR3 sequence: CSASNWGPVHF. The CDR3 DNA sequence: TGCAGTGCTAGTAACTGGGGGCCTGTGCACTTT.

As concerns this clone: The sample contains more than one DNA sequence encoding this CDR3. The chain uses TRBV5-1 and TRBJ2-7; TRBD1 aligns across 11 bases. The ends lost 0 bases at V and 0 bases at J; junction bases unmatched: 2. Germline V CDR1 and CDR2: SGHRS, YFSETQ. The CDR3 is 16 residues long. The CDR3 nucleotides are TGCGCCAGCAGCTTGGGTGGGACAGGGGGCTCCTACGAGCAGTACTTC. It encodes CASSLGGTGGSYEQYF.

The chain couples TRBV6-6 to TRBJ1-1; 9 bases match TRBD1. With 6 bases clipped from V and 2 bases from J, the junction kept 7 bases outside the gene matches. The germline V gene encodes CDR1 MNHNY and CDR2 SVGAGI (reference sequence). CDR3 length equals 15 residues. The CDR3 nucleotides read TGTGCCAGCAGACCGCTGGACAGGGGAAACACTGAAGCTTTCTTT. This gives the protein CASRPLDRGNTEAFF.

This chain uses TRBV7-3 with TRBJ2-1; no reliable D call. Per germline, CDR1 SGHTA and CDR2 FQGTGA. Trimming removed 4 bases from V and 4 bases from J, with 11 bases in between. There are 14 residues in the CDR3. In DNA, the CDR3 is TGTGCCAGCAGCTCCTTGGCCGGGTACAATGAGCAGTTCTTC. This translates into CASSSLAGYNEQFF.

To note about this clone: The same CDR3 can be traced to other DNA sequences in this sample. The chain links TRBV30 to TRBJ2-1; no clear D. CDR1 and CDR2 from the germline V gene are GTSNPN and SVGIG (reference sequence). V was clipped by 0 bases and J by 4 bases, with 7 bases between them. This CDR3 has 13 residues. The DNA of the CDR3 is TGTGCCTGGAGTGTAAGAAGTTACAATGAGCAGTTCTTC. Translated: CAWSVRSYNEQFF.

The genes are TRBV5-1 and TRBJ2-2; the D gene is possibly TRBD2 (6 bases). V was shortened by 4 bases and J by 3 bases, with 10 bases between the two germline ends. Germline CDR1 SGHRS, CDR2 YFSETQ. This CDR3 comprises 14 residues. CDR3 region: CASSPGLYTGELFF. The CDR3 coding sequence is TGCGCCAGCAGCCCGGGACTTTACACCGGGGAGCTGTTTTTT.

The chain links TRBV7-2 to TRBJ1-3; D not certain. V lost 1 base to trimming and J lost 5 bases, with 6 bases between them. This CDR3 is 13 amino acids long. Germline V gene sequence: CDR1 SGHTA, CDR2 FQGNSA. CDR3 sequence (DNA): TGTGCCAGCAGCTTAGTTCAGAGAAACACCATATATTTT. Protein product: CASSLVQRNTIYF. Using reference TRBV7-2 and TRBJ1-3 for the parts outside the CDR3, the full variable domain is GAGVSQSPSNKVTEKGKDVELRCDPISGHTALYWYRQSLGQGLEFLIYFQGNSAPDKSGLPSDRFSAERTGGSVSTLTIQRTQQEDSAVYLCASSLVQRNTIYFGEGSWLTVV.

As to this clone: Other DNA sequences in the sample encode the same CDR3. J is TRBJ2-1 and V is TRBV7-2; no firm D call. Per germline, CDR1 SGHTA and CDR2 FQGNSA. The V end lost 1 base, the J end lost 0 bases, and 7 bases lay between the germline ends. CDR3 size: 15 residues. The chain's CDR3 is CASSLEPSSYNEQFF. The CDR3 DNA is TGTGCCAGCAGCTTAGAACCAAGCTCCTACAATGAGCAGTTCTTC. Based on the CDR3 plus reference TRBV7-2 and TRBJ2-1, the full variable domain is GAGVSQSPSNKVTEKGKDVELRCDPISGHTALYWYRQSLGQGLEFLIYFQGNSAPDKSGLPSDRFSAERTGGSVSTLTIQRTQQEDSAVYLCASSLEPSSYNEQFFGPGTRLTVL.

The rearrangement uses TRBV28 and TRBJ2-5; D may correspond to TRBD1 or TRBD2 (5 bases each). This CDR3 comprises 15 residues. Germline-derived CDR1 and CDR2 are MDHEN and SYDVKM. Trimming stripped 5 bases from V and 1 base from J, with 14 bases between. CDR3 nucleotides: TGTGCCAGCAGTCCCGTTGGGGGTTTCCAAGAGACCCAGTACTTC. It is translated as CASSPVGGFQETQYF.

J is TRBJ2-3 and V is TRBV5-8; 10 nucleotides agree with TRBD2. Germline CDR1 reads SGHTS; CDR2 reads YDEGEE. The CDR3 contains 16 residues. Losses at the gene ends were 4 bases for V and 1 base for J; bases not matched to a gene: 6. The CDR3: CASSPRGTSGTDTQYF. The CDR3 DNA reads TGTGCCAGCAGCCCCCGAGGGACTAGCGGCACAGATACGCAGTATTTT.

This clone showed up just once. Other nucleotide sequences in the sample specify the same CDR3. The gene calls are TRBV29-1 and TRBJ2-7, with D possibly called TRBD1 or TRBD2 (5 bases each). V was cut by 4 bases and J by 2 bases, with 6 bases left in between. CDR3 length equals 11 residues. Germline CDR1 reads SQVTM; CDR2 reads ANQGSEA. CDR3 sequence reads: CSVGGTYEQYF. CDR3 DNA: TGCAGCGTTGGGGGGACCTACGAGCAGTACTTC.

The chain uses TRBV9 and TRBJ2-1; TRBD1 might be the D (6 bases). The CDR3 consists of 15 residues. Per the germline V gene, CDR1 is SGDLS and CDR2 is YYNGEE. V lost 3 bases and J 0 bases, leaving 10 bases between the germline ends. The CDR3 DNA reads TGTGCCAGCAGCGGAACAGGGCGCTCCTACAATGAGCAGTTCTTC. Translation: CASSGTGRSYNEQFF.

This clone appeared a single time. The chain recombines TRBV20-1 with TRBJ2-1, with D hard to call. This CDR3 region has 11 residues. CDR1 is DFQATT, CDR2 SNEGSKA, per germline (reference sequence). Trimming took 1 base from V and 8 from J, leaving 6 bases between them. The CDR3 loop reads CSARADDEQFF. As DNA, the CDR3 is TGCAGTGCTAGAGCGGACGATGAGCAGTTCTTC.

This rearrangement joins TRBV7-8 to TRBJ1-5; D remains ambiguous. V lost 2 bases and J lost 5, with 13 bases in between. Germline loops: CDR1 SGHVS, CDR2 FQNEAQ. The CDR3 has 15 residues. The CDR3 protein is CASSLIFNGDQPQHF. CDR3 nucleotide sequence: TGTGCCAGCAGCTTAATTTTCAATGGGGATCAGCCCCAGCATTTT.